The 5 T cell receptor beta chains below all came from one sample that was sequenced in a study of cytomegalovirus exposure and HLA in healthy donors. The PCR contained 60 Vbeta and 13 Jbeta primers. Profiling relied on immunoSEQ multiplex PCR, and the TCRdb table lists in-frame clones only, not all of them. The sample records 150,000 to 200,000 clones, approximately 75% being singletons. Sequencing was performed on PBMCs. The receptors stem from a woman between 18 and 29 years old in good health and CMV-seronegative.

CDR3 loop: CASSLSHGQGDSIYGYTF. In DNA, the CDR3 is TGTGCCAGCAGCTTGAGCCATGGACAGGGGGATTCTATCTATGGCTACACCTTC. The genes are TRBV7-9 and TRBJ1-2; 10 bases match TRBD1. The CDR3 loop spans 18 amino acids. The V segment lost 3 bases and the J segment 4 bases; nucleotides outside the gene matches: 14. Germline assignment: CDR1 SEHNR and CDR2 FQNEAQ (reference sequence).

The V gene is TRBV2, the J gene TRBJ2-1, with 11 nucleotides matching TRBD2. J lost 4 bases, V lost 2 bases, and 4 bases had no gene match. CDR3 length equals 16 residues. Germline CDR1 reads SNHLY; CDR2 reads FYNNEI. The CDR3 reads CASSERGLAAYNEQFF. The CDR3 DNA is TGTGCCAGCAGTGAAAGGGGACTAGCGGCTTACAATGAGCAGTTCTTC.

J is TRBJ1-2 and V is TRBV28; 9 positions match TRBD1. The V segment lost 2 bases and the J segment 8 bases; nucleotides outside the gene matches: 9. Germline CDR1 and CDR2: MDHEN and SYDVKM. This CDR3 has 15 residues. The CDR3 DNA sequence: TGTGCCAGCAGTTTAGACAGGGGGTACATGGAAGGCTACACCTTC. This translates into CASSLDRGYMEGYTF.

As concerns this clone: At the DNA level, this CDR3 is encoded by other sequences in the same sample as well. V and J are TRBV4-2 and TRBJ2-3; 7 bases are a match to TRBD2. V dropped 1 base and J dropped 4; count of bases not matched to a gene: 2. Looked up from germline, CDR1 is LGHNA and CDR2 is YNFKEQ. The CDR3 is made up of 14 amino acids. CDR3 amino acids: CASSQGTSADTQYF. As DNA, the CDR3 is TGTGCCAGCAGCCAAGGGACTAGTGCAGATACGCAGTATTTT.

The chain employs TRBV5-5 and TRBJ1-2; D possibly corresponds to TRBD1 (6 bases). This CDR3 spans 13 amino acids. The V gene's germline CDR1 is SGHKS and CDR2 YYEKEE (reference sequence). Trimming took 4 bases from V and 4 from J, leaving 11 bases between them. This CDR3 is CASSLGHSYGYTF. The DNA of the CDR3 is TGTGCCAGCAGCCTGGGACACAGCTATGGCTACACCTTC.